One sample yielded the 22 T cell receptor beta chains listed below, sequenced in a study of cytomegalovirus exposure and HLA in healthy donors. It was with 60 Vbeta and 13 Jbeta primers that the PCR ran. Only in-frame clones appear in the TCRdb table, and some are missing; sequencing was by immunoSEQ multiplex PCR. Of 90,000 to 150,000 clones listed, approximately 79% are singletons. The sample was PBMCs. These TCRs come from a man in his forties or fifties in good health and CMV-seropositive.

CDR3 region: CASSYPGTSGDEQFF. In nucleotides, the CDR3 is TGTGCCAGCAGTTATCCCGGGACTAGCGGTGATGAGCAGTTCTTC. This chain uses TRBV28 with TRBJ2-1, with 11 bases that match TRBD2. V dropped 4 bases and J dropped 8; count of bases not matched to a gene: 7. This CDR3 is 15 amino acids long. Germline CDR1 is MDHEN and CDR2 is SYDVKM.

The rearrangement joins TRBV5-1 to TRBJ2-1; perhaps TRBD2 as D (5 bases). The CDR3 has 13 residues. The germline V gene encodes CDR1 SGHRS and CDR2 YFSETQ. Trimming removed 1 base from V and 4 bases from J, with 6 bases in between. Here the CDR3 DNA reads TGCGCCAGCAGCTTGACGGGGTACAATGAGCAGTTCTTC. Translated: CASSLTGYNEQFF.

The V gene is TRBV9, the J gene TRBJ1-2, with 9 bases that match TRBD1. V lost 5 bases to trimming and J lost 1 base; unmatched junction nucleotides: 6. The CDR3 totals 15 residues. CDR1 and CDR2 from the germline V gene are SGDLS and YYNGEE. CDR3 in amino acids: CASRNTGGVNYGYTF. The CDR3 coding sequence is TGTGCCAGCAGGAATACAGGGGGCGTTAACTATGGCTACACCTTC.

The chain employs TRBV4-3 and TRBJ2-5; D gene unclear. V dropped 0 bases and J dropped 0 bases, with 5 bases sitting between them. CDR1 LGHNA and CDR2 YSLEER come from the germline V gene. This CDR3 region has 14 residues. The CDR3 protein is CASSQDRDQETQYF. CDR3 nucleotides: TGCGCCAGCAGCCAAGATCGCGACCAAGAGACCCAGTACTTC.

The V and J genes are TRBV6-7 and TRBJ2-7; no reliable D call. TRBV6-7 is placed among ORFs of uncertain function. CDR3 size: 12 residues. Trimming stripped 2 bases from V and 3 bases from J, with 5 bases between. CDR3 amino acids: CASSYPGYEQYF. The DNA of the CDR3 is TGTGCCAGCAGTTACCCCGGCTACGAGCAGTACTTC.

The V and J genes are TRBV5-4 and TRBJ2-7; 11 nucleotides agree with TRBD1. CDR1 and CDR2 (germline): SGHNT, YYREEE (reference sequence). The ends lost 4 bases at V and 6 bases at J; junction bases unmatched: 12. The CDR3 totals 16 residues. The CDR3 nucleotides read TGTGCCAGCAGCAGAGGGACAGGGGGAGGGACCCCCGAGCAGTACTTC. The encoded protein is CASSRGTGGGTPEQYF. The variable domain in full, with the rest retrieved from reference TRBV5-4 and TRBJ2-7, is ETGVTQSPTHLIKTRGQQVTLRCSSQSGHNTVSWYQQALGQGPQFIFQYYREEENGRGNFPPRFSGLQFPNYSSELNVNALELDDSALYLCASSRGTGGGTPEQYFGPGTRLTVT.

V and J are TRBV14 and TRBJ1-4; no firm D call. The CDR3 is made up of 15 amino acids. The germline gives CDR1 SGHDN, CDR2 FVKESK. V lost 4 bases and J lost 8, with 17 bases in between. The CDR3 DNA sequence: TGTGCCAGCAGCCCCCTAGGCCTACCGCAGGAAAAACTGTTTTTT. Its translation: CASSPLGLPQEKLFF.

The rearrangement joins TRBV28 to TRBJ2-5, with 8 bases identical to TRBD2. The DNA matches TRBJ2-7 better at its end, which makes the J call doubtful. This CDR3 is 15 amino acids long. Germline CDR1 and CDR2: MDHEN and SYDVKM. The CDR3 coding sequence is TGTGCCAGCAGTTTATACGGGAGCGGGAGACACGAGCAGTACTTC. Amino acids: CASSLYGSGRHEQYF.

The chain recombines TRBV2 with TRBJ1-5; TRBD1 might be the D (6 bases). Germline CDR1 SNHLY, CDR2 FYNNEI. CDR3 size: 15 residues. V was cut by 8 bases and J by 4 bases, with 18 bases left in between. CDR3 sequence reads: CASVREGQGNQPQHF. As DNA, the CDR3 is TGTGCCAGCGTGCGTGAAGGGCAGGGGAATCAGCCCCAGCATTTT.

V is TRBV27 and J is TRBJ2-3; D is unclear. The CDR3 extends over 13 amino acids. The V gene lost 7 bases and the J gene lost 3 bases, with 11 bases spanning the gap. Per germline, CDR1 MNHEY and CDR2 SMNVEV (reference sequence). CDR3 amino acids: CASTPRRTDTQYF. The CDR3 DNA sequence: TGTGCCAGCACGCCCCGGCGGACAGATACGCAGTATTTT.

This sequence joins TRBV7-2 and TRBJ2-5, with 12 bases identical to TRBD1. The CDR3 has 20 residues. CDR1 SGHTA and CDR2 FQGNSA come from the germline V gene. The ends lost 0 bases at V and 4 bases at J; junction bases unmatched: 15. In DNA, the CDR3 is TGTGCCAGCAGCTTAGCTAGCTGGGACAGGGGGCGCTTTTGGGGAGAGACCCAGTACTTC. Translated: CASSLASWDRGRFWGETQYF. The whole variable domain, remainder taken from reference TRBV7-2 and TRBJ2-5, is GAGVSQSPSNKVTEKGKDVELRCDPISGHTALYWYRQSLGQGLEFLIYFQGNSAPDKSGLPSDRFSAERTGGSVSTLTIQRTQQEDSAVYLCASSLASWDRGRFWGETQYFGPGTRLLVL.

Here the CDR3 reads CASSRETSLDTQYF. The CDR3 DNA follows: TGTGCCAGCAGTAGGGAAACTAGTCTAGATACGCAGTATTTT. The rearrangement uses TRBV25-1 and TRBJ2-3; the D gene is possibly TRBD2 (5 bases). The V gene's germline CDR1 is MGHDK and CDR2 SYGVNS. The CDR3 spans 14 residues. V gave up 5 bases and J gave up 5 bases, with 14 bases separating them.

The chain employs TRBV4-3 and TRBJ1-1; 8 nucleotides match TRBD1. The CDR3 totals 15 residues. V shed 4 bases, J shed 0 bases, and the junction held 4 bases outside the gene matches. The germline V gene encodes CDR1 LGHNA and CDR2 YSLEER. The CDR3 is CASSPRTGLNTEAFF. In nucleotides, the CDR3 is TGCGCCAGCAGCCCTCGGACAGGGTTGAACACTGAAGCTTTCTTT.

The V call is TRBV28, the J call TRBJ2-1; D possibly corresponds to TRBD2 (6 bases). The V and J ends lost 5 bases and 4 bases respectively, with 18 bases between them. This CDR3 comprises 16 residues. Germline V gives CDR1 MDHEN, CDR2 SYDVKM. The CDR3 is CASSPQGLGPYNEQFF. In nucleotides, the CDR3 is TGTGCCAGCAGTCCCCAGGGACTGGGCCCATACAATGAGCAGTTCTTC. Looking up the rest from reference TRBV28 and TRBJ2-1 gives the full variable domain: DVKVTQSSRYLVKRTGEKVFLECVQDMDHENMFWYRQDPGLGLRLIYFSYDVKMKEKGDIPEGYSVSREKKERFSLILESASTNQTSMYLCASSPQGLGPYNEQFFGPGTRLTVL.

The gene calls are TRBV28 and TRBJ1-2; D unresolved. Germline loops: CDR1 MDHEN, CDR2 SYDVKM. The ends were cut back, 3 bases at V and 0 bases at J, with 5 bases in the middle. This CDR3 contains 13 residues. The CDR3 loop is CASSFGTNYGYTF. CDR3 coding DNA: TGTGCCAGCAGTTTCGGTACTAACTATGGCTACACCTTC.

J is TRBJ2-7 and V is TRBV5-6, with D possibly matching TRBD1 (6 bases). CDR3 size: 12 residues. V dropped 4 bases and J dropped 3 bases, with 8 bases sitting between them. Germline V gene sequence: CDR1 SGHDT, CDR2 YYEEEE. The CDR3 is CASSQDSYEQYF. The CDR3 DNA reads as TGTGCCAGCAGCCAGGACAGCTACGAGCAGTACTTC.

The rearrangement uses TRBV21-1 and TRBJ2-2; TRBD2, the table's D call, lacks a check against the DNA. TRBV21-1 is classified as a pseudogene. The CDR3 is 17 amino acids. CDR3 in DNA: TGTGCCAGCAGCGATGGGTCAGCGGGAGGGGCCAGCGGGGAGCTGTTTTTT. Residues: CASSDGSAGGASGELFF.

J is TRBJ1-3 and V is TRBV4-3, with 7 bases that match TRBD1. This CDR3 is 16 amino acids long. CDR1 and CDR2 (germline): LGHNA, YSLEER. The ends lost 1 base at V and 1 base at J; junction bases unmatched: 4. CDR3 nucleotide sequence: TGCGCCAGCAGCCAAGTGCTGACAGGGTCTGGAAACACCATATATTTT. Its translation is CASSQVLTGSGNTIYF.

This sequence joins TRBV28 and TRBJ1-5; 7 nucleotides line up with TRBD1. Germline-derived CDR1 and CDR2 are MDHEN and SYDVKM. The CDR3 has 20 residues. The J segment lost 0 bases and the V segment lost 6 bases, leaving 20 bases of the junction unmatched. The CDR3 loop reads CASSYQYPWDRQNSNQPQHF. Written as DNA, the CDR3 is TGTGCCAGCAGCTACCAATATCCCTGGGACAGACAAAATAGCAATCAGCCCCAGCATTTT.

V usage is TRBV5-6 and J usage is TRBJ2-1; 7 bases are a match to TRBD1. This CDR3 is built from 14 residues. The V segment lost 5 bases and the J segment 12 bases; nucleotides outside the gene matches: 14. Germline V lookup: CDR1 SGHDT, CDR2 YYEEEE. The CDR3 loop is CASSFRDRALGQFF. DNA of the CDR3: TGTGCCAGCAGTTTCCGGGACAGAGCCCTGGGGCAGTTCTTC.

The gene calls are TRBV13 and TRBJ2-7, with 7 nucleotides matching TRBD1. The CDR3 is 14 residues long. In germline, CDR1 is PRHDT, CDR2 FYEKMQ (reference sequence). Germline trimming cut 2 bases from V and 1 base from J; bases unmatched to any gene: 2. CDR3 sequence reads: CASSLWGQSYEQYF. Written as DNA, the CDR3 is TGTGCCAGCAGCTTATGGGGACAGTCCTACGAGCAGTACTTC.

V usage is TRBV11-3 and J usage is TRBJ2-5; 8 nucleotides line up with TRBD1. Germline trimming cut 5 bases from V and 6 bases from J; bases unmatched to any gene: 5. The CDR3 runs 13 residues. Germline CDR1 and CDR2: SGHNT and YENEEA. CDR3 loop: CASSPGQGKTQYF. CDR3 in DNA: TGTGCCAGCAGCCCCGGACAGGGAAAGACCCAGTACTTC.